Here is one T cell receptor beta chain with its context. Its antigen is not yet known. No quality values exist for individual bases; no much larger clone is one base distant. From a lookup of the germline V gene (reference sequence), CDR1 and CDR2 are GTSNPN and SVGIG. From the cysteine through the phenylalanine, the CDR3 covers 13 amino acids. Of all the DNA, just the CDR3 is kept, 39 bases in frame from base 1. Cut back by 3 bases and 5 bases, the V and J ends lie 13 bases apart. Patients underwent resection in Japan or China between about 2014 and 2018. The histologic diagnosis of each case was independently confirmed on H&E slides by two lung cancer pathologists. To enrich premalignant or tumor cells for nucleic acid extraction, macro-dissection was performed after pathologic assessment. The AllPrep DNA/RNA FFPE Kit was used to isolate DNA from FFPE tissue. This sample was taken from a study of immune evolution from preneoplasia to lung adenocarcinoma (dated by TCRdb to 2020 to 2022). Regarding the study in general: HLA loss of heterozygosity was observed in roughly 6.8%, 16% and 36% of AIS, MIA and ADC lesions, respectively, and was not observed in any AAH lesions. It was reported in the study that 85 to 120 samples were used for TCR sequencing. The TCR sequencing data were obtained from more than 45 patients. The immune data were combined with whole exome sequencing and methylation data from the same cohort of nodules. The study used immune gene expression, TCR sequencing and multiplex immunofluorescence to profile the immune contexture of lung adenocarcinoma precursors and invasive adenocarcinoma. The sample size was set by how many specimens were available, not by a prior power calculation. Resected precursor lesions (AAH, AIS, MIA) and invasive adenocarcinomas were compared with paired morphologically normal lung tissue. The overall cohort was made up of around 57 patients with pulmonary nodules who had surgical resection. Class I HLA alleles were inferred from exome data with POLYSOLVER, and allele-specific HLA loss was detected with LOHHLA.

The immunoSEQ hsTCRbeta Kit was used to sequence TCR beta CDR3 regions from DNA. For the original study's pipeline: TCR sequencing data were analysed with the ImmunoSEQ Analyzer. T cell clonality was defined as 1 minus Pielou's evenness, as computed on productive rearrangements. To measure T cell diversity, the inverse Simpson index was applied to productive templates. T cell density was expressed as TCR beta template counts normalized to usable DNA, with usable DNA estimated by amplifying and sequencing housekeeping genes. Two-sided Kruskal-Wallis tests were used to compare TCR metrics between histologic stages. Imported from immuneACCESS, the table was reduced by TCRdb to in-frame sequences with V and J called. These copies leave out some clones; in studies compared against another copy, an unresolved V gene accounts for under half, and the cause of the remainder is not known. D and trimming were read from the DNA, whereas the V and J calls and clone size are those reported in that table. The sample contains some 15,000 clones, roughly 77% of them found a single time. The biggest ten clones account for about 3% of the sample.

General study outcomes and caveats: The findings rested on association rather than direct causation, and larger cohorts with long-term follow-up and longitudinal biopsies were considered necessary. Because all patients came from Japan and China, whether the findings apply to Western populations was uncertain. Normal lung had the highest top T cell clone frequencies, which appeared to decline progressively from AAH through AIS, MIA and invasive adenocarcinoma. The highest clonality was observed in normal lung, whereas higher T cell density and diversity but lower clonality appeared to be present in later-stage lesions. Compared with EGFR-mutant or double wild-type lesions, KRAS-mutant nodules had the highest T cell clonality.

In this chain, TRBV30 is recombined with TRBJ1-1, with TRBD1 tentatively as D gene (5 bases match). The clonotype comes from a person aged 60-80 years with lung adenocarcinoma. The specimen sequenced was FFPE minimally invasive lung adenocarcinoma tissue. According to the study, the label for this sample's cell subset or site signals: micro-invasive lung adenocarcinoma (MIA). The nucleotide sequence is given as TGTGCCTGGAGGTACGGGGGAGGGACTGAAGCTTTCTTT. It translates to CAWRYGGGTEAFF.